These 29 T cell receptor beta chains were all obtained from the same sample, sequenced in a study of T cells after yellow fever vaccination. TCRdb re-derived calls from the 5' RACE reads in MiXCR, one entry per CDR3 protein. The data hold a few hundred thousand distinct CDR3 sequences, with 3% to 4.5% observed a single time. The starting material was PBMCs, obtained on the day of the yellow fever booster vaccination. The receptors here all came from a man between 18 and 35 years old who received the YFV17D yellow fever vaccine.

This clonotype was found many times. The chain joins TRBV7-2 to TRBJ2-7; D remains ambiguous. V gave up 3 bases and J gave up 4 bases, with 7 bases separating them. This CDR3 has 12 amino acids. Germline V gene lookup returns CDR1 SGHTA and CDR2 FQGNSA. This chain's CDR3 is CASSFLGYEQYF. The CDR3 DNA follows: TGTGCCAGCAGCTTTCTGGGTTACGAGCAGTACTTC.

This clonotype was seen at least ten times. V is TRBV12-3 or TRBV12-4 and J is TRBJ2-1; D perhaps matches TRBD2 (7 bases). V lost 2 bases and J 7 bases, leaving 15 bases between the germline ends. This CDR3 has 15 residues. The CDR3 DNA sequence: TGTGCCAGCAGTTTACTCGCGGGGGCCTTGAATGAGCAGTTCTTC. As protein: CASSLLAGALNEQFF.

The V call is TRBV29-1, the J call TRBJ2-1; 7 positions match TRBD2. The CDR3 sequence is 15 residues long. V shed 6 bases and J 0 bases; nucleotides not matched to a gene: 8. The germline CDR1 and CDR2 sequences are SQVTM and ANQGSEA. This chain's CDR3 is CSVRSGVSSYNEQFF. The CDR3 DNA follows: TGCAGCGTCCGAAGCGGGGTAAGCTCCTACAATGAGCAGTTCTTC.

A few counts support this clonotype. The rearrangement uses TRBV4-1 and TRBJ2-7; D is undetermined. CDR1 is MGHRA and CDR2 is YSYEKL in the germline V gene. Trimming stripped 1 base from V and 5 bases from J, with 9 bases between. The CDR3 length is 13 residues. CDR3 in amino acids: CASSQVRIDEQYF. The CDR3 coding sequence is TGCGCCAGCAGCCAAGTTCGTATCGACGAGCAGTACTTC.

This clonotype has only a few counts. The chain has TRBV7-2 and TRBJ2-4; D uncertain. Germline CDR1 reads SGHTA; CDR2 reads FQGNSA. The CDR3 runs 12 residues. The germline V and J ends were trimmed by 4 bases and 7 bases, with 8 bases remaining between them. In DNA form, the CDR3 reads TGTGCCAGCAGCTCCATCATGAACATTCAGTACTTC. Its protein product is CASSSIMNIQYF.

The V and J genes are TRBV5-1 and TRBJ2-6; D gene ambiguous. V gave up 3 bases and J gave up 3 bases, with 7 bases separating them. CDR1 and CDR2 from the germline V gene are SGHRS and YFSETQ. CDR3 length: 14 amino acids. This CDR3 is CASSSTVGANVLTF. CDR3 sequence (DNA): TGCGCCAGCAGCTCGACCGTTGGGGCCAACGTCCTGACTTTC.

This clonotype was found many times. The chain carries TRBV7-2 and TRBJ2-7; D is unclear. The germline CDR1 and CDR2 sequences are SGHTA and FQGNSA. This CDR3 spans 13 amino acids. Trimming stripped 5 bases from V and 0 bases from J, with 8 bases between. This chain's CDR3 is CASSAFSSYEQYF. The CDR3 bases are TGTGCCAGCAGCGCCTTCTCCTCCTACGAGCAGTACTTC.

This clonotype was seen only a few times. The chain combines TRBV3-1 with TRBJ2-5, with D tentatively TRBD1 or TRBD2 (5 bases each). CDR3 length equals 13 residues. Germline V gene sequence: CDR1 LGHDT, CDR2 YNNKEL (reference sequence). The V gene lost 3 bases and the J gene lost 2 bases, with 7 bases spanning the gap. The CDR3 loop reads CASSQRGQETQYF. As DNA, the CDR3 is TGTGCCAGCAGCCAGAGGGGACAAGAGACCCAGTACTTC.

This clonotype has more than one count but fewer than ten. The chain couples TRBV28 to TRBJ1-1, with a tentative D call TRBD1 (5 bases). V lost 6 bases to trimming and J lost 1 base, with 15 bases between them. The CDR3 totals 15 residues. Germline CDR1 reads MDHEN; CDR2 reads SYDVKM. The DNA for the CDR3 is TGTGCCAGCAGCTCCTCGGGGGAGGGGAACACTGAAGCTTTCTTT. This gives the protein CASSSSGEGNTEAFF. Full variable domain (rest looked up from reference TRBV28 and TRBJ1-1): DVKVTQSSRYLVKRTGEKVFLECVQDMDHENMFWYRQDPGLGLRLIYFSYDVKMKEKGDIPEGYSVSREKKERFSLILESASTNQTSMYLCASSSSGEGNTEAFFGQGTRLTVV.

This clonotype has just a few counts. The chain is built from TRBV5-1 and TRBJ2-2; D unresolved. The length of the CDR3 is 14 residues. Trimming removed 2 bases at V and 6 bases at J, with 11 bases between. Germline assignment: CDR1 SGHRS and CDR2 YFSETQ. As DNA, the CDR3 is TGCGCCAGCAGCTTAAATGGTTGGGCCGGGGAGCTGTTTTTT. This encodes CASSLNGWAGELFF.

The chain carries TRBV7-9 and TRBJ2-1; D ambiguous. The germline CDR1 and CDR2 sequences are SEHNR and FQNEAQ (reference sequence). With 5 bases removed from V and 0 bases from J, the gap between germline ends came to 11 bases. This CDR3 is built from 15 residues. The DNA for the CDR3 is TGTGCCAGCAGCACGACTTGGAGCTCCTACAATGAGCAGTTCTTC. Translated: CASSTTWSSYNEQFF.

In its sample, this clonotype was seen many times. V and J are TRBV4-1 and TRBJ1-5; 7 bases line up with TRBD1. With V trimmed by 4 bases and J by 6 bases, 12 bases remained unmatched. CDR1 and CDR2 from the germline V gene are MGHRA and YSYEKL. The CDR3 runs to 16 residues. Written as DNA, the CDR3 is TGCGCCAGCAGCCCCTGGGGGACAGCTAGAGGTCAGCCCCAGCATTTT. Translation gives CASSPWGTARGQPQHF.

This clonotype has ten or more counts. The CDR3 nucleotides read TGTGCCAGCAGCAAAGATTCCGGGGAGCTGTTTTTT. Amino acids: CASSKDSGELFF. The chain uses TRBV7-3 and TRBJ2-2; D not resolved. Germline values: CDR1 SGHTA, CDR2 FQGTGA. Trimming left V 5 bases short and J 6 bases short, with 7 bases between. The length of the CDR3 is 12 residues.

This clonotype was detected a few times. J is TRBJ2-5 and V is TRBV12-3 or TRBV12-4, with 7 bases lining up with TRBD2. With 3 bases clipped from V and 5 bases from J, the junction kept 9 bases outside the gene matches. This CDR3 comprises 15 residues. CDR3 sequence reads: CASSFRVGEGETQYF. CDR3 DNA sequence: TGTGCCAGCAGTTTTCGCGTAGGGGAGGGCGAGACCCAGTACTTC.

This clonotype appeared many times. The CDR3 DNA sequence: TGTGCCAGCAGCGTAGCTGGGACCACAGATACGCAGTATTTT. As protein: CASSVAGTTDTQYF. The chain couples TRBV9 to TRBJ2-3, with D perhaps TRBD1 or TRBD2 (5 bases each). The CDR3 is made up of 14 amino acids. Trimming took off 0 bases at V and 2 bases at J, with 7 bases between the two ends. CDR1 SGDLS and CDR2 YYNGEE come from the germline V gene.

This chain links TRBV6-2 or TRBV6-3 with TRBJ2-1; D is unresolved. The V gene's germline CDR1 is MNHEY and CDR2 SVGEGT. The CDR3 has 15 amino acids. Between the trimmed V and J ends, which lost 5 bases and 4 bases, there was a span of 15 bases. The CDR3 protein is CASSPHVGVYNEQFF. CDR3 bases: TGTGCCAGCAGTCCCCATGTTGGGGTTTACAATGAGCAGTTCTTC.

This clonotype was counted between two and nine times. The chain has TRBV3-1 and TRBJ2-3; possibly TRBD1 or TRBD2 for D (5 bases each). The germline V and J ends were trimmed by 3 bases and 12 bases, with 13 bases remaining between them. The CDR3 is made up of 12 amino acids. CDR1 and CDR2 from the germline V gene are LGHDT and YNNKEL (reference sequence). The DNA of the CDR3 is TGTGCCAGCAGCCAGAAGGGACCCGGACAGTATTTT. Its protein is CASSQKGPGQYF.

This clonotype has a handful of counts. The V gene is TRBV6-5, the J gene TRBJ2-2; tentative D call: TRBD1 (5 bases). CDR3 length equals 15 residues. V was trimmed by 1 base and J by 2 bases, leaving 8 bases between them. Germline V gene lookup returns CDR1 MNHEY and CDR2 SVGAGI. CDR3 in amino acids: CASSYFQGNTGELFF. As DNA, the CDR3 is TGTGCCAGCAGTTACTTCCAGGGTAACACCGGGGAGCTGTTTTTT.

This clonotype has ten or more counts. This sequence joins TRBV6-5 and TRBJ2-3; D is ambiguous. Germline V CDR1 and CDR2: MNHEY, SVGAGI. Deletions cut 6 bases from V and 4 bases from J, with 20 bases between. The CDR3 is 16 residues long. CDR3 region: CASSLGFGLAADTQYF. In DNA form, the CDR3 reads TGTGCCAGCAGCCTAGGTTTTGGGCTTGCGGCAGATACGCAGTATTTT.

This clonotype was detected only a few times. The V gene is TRBV11-2, the J gene TRBJ1-3; tentatively, D is TRBD1 (6 bases). With 6 bases removed from V and 8 bases from J, the gap between germline ends came to 20 bases. In germline, CDR1 is SGHAT, CDR2 FQNNGV. The CDR3 sequence is 15 residues long. CDR3 nucleotide sequence: TGTGCCAGCAGGTTGTTTGGGGGGGCTATGGACACCATATATTTT. It codes for CASRLFGGAMDTIYF.

The chain carries TRBV12-3 or TRBV12-4 and TRBJ2-1, with 10 bases that match TRBD2. V gave up 7 bases and J gave up 9 bases; unmatched junction bases: 12. This CDR3 contains 15 residues. The CDR3 bases are TGTGCCAGCACCTTCCTCAGCGGGGGGGCCGGTGAGCAGTTCTTC. Residues: CASTFLSGGAGEQFF.

This clonotype came up a few times. This chain connects TRBV19 to TRBJ1-5; a weak D match, TRBD1 (6 bases). Trimming took off 4 bases at V and 5 bases at J, with 18 bases between the two ends. This CDR3 is 16 amino acids long. Germline V CDR1 and CDR2: LNHDA, SQIVND (reference sequence). The CDR3 sequence: CASSRDDRLKYQPQHF. The CDR3 coding sequence is TGTGCCAGTAGTAGAGACGACAGGCTGAAGTATCAGCCCCAGCATTTT.

This clonotype was found a few times. The chain combines TRBV10-3 with TRBJ1-2; TRBD1 might be the D (5 bases). Looked up from germline, CDR1 is ENHRY and CDR2 is SYGVKD. With 11 bases removed from V and 4 bases from J, the gap between germline ends came to 23 bases. This CDR3 is built from 15 residues. The CDR3 DNA sequence: TGTGCCTCCTTGGCCATCGCAGGGCCTGCCTATGGCTACACCTTC. Translating it yields CASLAIAGPAYGYTF.

This clonotype has a handful of counts. The rearrangement joins TRBV12-1 to TRBJ2-7; TRBD2 reflects the table's D call only, with no check against the DNA. TRBV12-1 constitutes a pseudogene. The CDR3 is made up of 16 amino acids. The CDR3 is CASSGGLAGEPTRQYV. The CDR3 DNA follows: TGTGCCAGCAGCGGGGGACTAGCGGGGGAACCTACGAGGCAGTACGTC.

The CDR3 nucleotides are TGTGCCAGCAGCTTGGTCGGAGGGTTTGGCTATGGCTACACCTTC. Amino acid sequence: CASSLVGGFGYGYTF. This chain links TRBV5-6 with TRBJ1-2; D is ambiguous. Germline-derived CDR1 and CDR2 are SGHDT and YYEEEE. There are 15 residues in the CDR3. V dropped 0 bases and J dropped 4 bases, with 13 bases sitting between them.

This clonotype was detected only a few times. The chain recombines TRBV10-3 with TRBJ2-7; no clear D. Per germline, CDR1 ENHRY and CDR2 SYGVKD. With 1 base removed from V and 2 bases from J, the gap between germline ends came to 9 bases. The CDR3 runs to 14 residues. CDR3 sequence reads: CAISEYSPTYEQYF. CDR3 DNA sequence: TGTGCCATCAGTGAGTACAGCCCTACCTACGAGCAGTACTTC.

The chain links TRBV12-3 or TRBV12-4 to TRBJ2-3; 8 bases are shared with TRBD2. The V segment lost 5 bases and the J segment 5 bases; nucleotides outside the gene matches: 12. The CDR3 has 16 residues. CDR3 in DNA: TGTGCCAGCAGTCTCGGGACTAGGGGGTCGGGAGATACGCAGTATTTT. Translation: CASSLGTRGSGDTQYF.

This clonotype was found many times. The chain joins TRBV6-2 or TRBV6-3 to TRBJ2-1; the match to TRBD1 covers 8 bases. Looked up from germline, CDR1 is MNHEY and CDR2 is SVGEGT. The V segment lost 7 bases and the J segment 8 bases; nucleotides outside the gene matches: 13. The CDR3 is 15 residues long. Here the CDR3 reads CASTKDRGWGDEQFF. CDR3 DNA sequence: TGTGCCAGCACCAAAGACAGGGGCTGGGGTGATGAGCAGTTCTTC.

This clonotype was found a few times. The chain joins TRBV12-3 or TRBV12-4 to TRBJ1-2; maybe TRBD1 (5 bases). The V and J ends lost 5 bases and 2 bases respectively, with 15 bases between them. The CDR3 length is 15 residues. This CDR3 reads CASSPRGGGNYGYTF. The CDR3 nucleotides are TGTGCCAGCAGTCCTCGGGGGGGGGGGAACTATGGCTACACCTTC.